These 21 T cell receptor beta chains share one sample of origin, sequenced in a study of beta chain features in type 1 diabetes. Expressed TCRB transcripts were sequenced because the isolated RNA had all been reverse transcribed beforehand. Sequencing used immunoSEQ multiplex PCR; TCRdb keeps in-frame clones, though not all of them. The sample has 360,000 or so clones; about 20% are singletons. The sequenced sample was naive CD4+ T cells from blood. The receptors derive from a woman under 30 in good health.

This clone was counted a few times. V is TRBV20-1 and J is TRBJ1-4; D is ambiguous. V was shortened by 3 bases and J by 7 bases, with 6 bases between the two germline ends. The germline V gene encodes CDR1 DFQATT and CDR2 SNEGSKA (reference sequence). The length of the CDR3 is 11 residues. The CDR3 DNA follows: TGCAGTGCTAGCCTACGTGAAAAACTGTTTTTT. It is translated as CSASLREKLFF.

The V gene is TRBV6-4, the J gene TRBJ1-2; D is perhaps TRBD1 (5 bases). Between the trimmed V and J ends, which lost 0 bases and 8 bases, there was a span of 19 bases. This CDR3 is 16 amino acids long. CDR1 is MRHNA and CDR2 is SNTAGT in the germline V gene. The CDR3 nucleotides read TGTGCCAGCAGTGACTCCCCCGGCAGGGTCGGCAAAGGCTACACCTTC. It codes for CASSDSPGRVGKGYTF.

The chain recombines TRBV5-4 with TRBJ2-7, with a weak D call TRBD2 (6 bases). Looked up from germline, CDR1 is SGHNT and CDR2 is YYREEE (reference sequence). The germline V and J ends were trimmed by 3 bases and 5 bases, with 15 bases remaining between them. The CDR3 has 14 amino acids. CDR3 coding DNA: TGTGCCAGCAGCTCGACCGGCGGGGAGGACGAGCAGTACTTC. Protein sequence: CASSSTGGEDEQYF.

This chain connects TRBV30 to TRBJ2-7; 10 bases fit TRBD1. Losses at the gene ends were 1 base for V and 5 bases for J; bases not matched to a gene: 5. This CDR3 has 14 amino acids. Germline CDR1 and CDR2: GTSNPN and SVGIG (reference sequence). Written as DNA, the CDR3 is TGTGCCTGGAGTGCCTTAGGGACAGGGGACGAGCAGTACTTC. This encodes CAWSALGTGDEQYF. Together with reference TRBV30 and TRBJ2-7, the CDR3 gives the full variable domain: SQTIHQWPATLVQPVGSPLSLECTVEGTSNPNLYWYRQAAGRGLQLLFYSVGIGQISSEVPQNLSASRPQDRQFILSSKKLLLSDSGFYLCAWSALGTGDEQYFGPGTRLTVT.

The V and J genes are TRBV25-1 and TRBJ1-2; D remains ambiguous. The CDR3 is made up of 12 amino acids. V shed 3 bases and J shed 8 bases, with 10 bases lying between them. Per the germline V gene, CDR1 is MGHDK and CDR2 is SYGVNS. This CDR3 reads CASSDPSKGYTF. The CDR3 DNA reads as TGTGCCAGCAGTGATCCCAGTAAGGGCTACACCTTC.

This rearrangement joins TRBV18 to TRBJ2-7; a possible D gene is TRBD1 (6 bases). The CDR3 is 14 residues long. The germline V gene has CDR1 KGHSH and CDR2 LQKENI. Trimming shortened V by 2 bases and J by 2 bases, and 10 bases separated the two germline ends. CDR3 region: CASSPDTGTYEQYF. The CDR3 DNA follows: TGTGCCAGCTCACCAGATACAGGGACCTACGAGCAGTACTTC.

In its sample, this clone was seen a few times. The chain uses TRBV4-2 and TRBJ2-3, with TRBD2 matching over 11 bases. CDR3 length: 15 amino acids. V lost 4 bases to trimming and J lost 2 bases; unmatched junction nucleotides: 2. CDR1 is LGHNA, CDR2 YNFKEQ, per germline. The CDR3 DNA reads TGTGCCAGCAGCCCACTAGCGGGGGACACAGATACGCAGTATTTT. Its translation is CASSPLAGDTDTQYF.

This chain uses TRBV4-2 with TRBJ2-5; maybe TRBD2 (5 bases). The CDR3 extends over 17 amino acids. Germline-derived CDR1 and CDR2 are LGHNA and YNFKEQ. Trimming left V 0 bases short and J 5 bases short, with 19 bases between. This CDR3 reads CASSQDGSYPPRETQYF. For the CDR3, the DNA is TGTGCCAGCAGCCAAGATGGGAGTTACCCACCGAGGGAGACCCAGTACTTC.

This chain links TRBV5-4 with TRBJ1-1; D is perhaps TRBD1 (5 bases). The germline gives CDR1 SGHNT, CDR2 YYREEE (reference sequence). Trimming left V 4 bases short and J 0 bases short, with 10 bases between. The CDR3 is made up of 14 amino acids. CDR3 coding DNA: TGTGCCAGCAGCGTGGACACAGTGAACACTGAAGCTTTCTTT. Translation gives CASSVDTVNTEAFF.

The rearrangement uses TRBV11-2 and TRBJ2-1; 7 bases fit TRBD1. With V trimmed by 5 bases and J by 2 bases, 9 bases remained unmatched. This CDR3 spans 16 amino acids. Germline CDR1 is SGHAT and CDR2 is FQNNGV. For the CDR3, the DNA is TGTGCCAGCAGCCCCTCCTCCGGGACAGCCTACAATGAGCAGTTCTTC. This sequence encodes CASSPSSGTAYNEQFF.

This chain joins TRBV30 and TRBJ2-7; 10 positions match TRBD2. The ends lost 0 bases at V and 1 base at J; junction bases unmatched: 6. CDR3 length: 16 amino acids. Looked up from germline, CDR1 is GTSNPN and CDR2 is SVGIG (reference sequence). CDR3 sequence reads: CAWSVSGRGGSYEQYF. CDR3 in DNA: TGTGCCTGGAGTGTGAGCGGGAGGGGTGGATCCTACGAGCAGTACTTC.

About this clone: The same CDR3 also results from other DNA sequences found in this sample. The gene calls are TRBV18 and TRBJ2-7; D call uncertain. The CDR3 loop spans 14 amino acids. Germline CDR1 is KGHSH and CDR2 is LQKENI. The V end lost 3 bases, the J end lost 0 bases, and 9 bases lay between the germline ends. CDR3 loop: CASSPSRSSYEQYF. The DNA for the CDR3 is TGTGCCAGCTCACCTAGCCGGAGCTCCTACGAGCAGTACTTC.

Details on this clone: Other DNA sequences from this sample encode an identical CDR3 as well. CDR3 bases: TGTGCCAGCTCACCGGGGAGGGATCAGCCCCAGCATTTT. Amino acids: CASSPGRDQPQHF. This sequence joins TRBV18 and TRBJ1-5, with unresolved D. The V end lost 3 bases, the J end lost 5 bases, and 8 bases lay between the germline ends. Germline V lookup: CDR1 KGHSH, CDR2 LQKENI. CDR3 size: 13 residues.

V usage is TRBV9 and J usage is TRBJ2-3; TRBD2 matches 12 bases. Germline V gene data show CDR1 as SGDLS and CDR2 as YYNGEE. The CDR3 covers 17 residues. Trimming removed 0 bases from V and 1 base from J; junction bases left unmatched: 3. The CDR3 region has the DNA TGTGCCAGCAGCGTAGGACTAGCGGGAGCCGGCACAGATACGCAGTATTTT. It encodes CASSVGLAGAGTDTQYF.

This clone appeared a few times. The rearrangement uses TRBV7-2 and TRBJ1-5; 11 bases match TRBD1. The J segment lost 6 bases and the V segment lost 5 bases, leaving 9 bases of the junction unmatched. The germline gives CDR1 SGHTA, CDR2 FQGNSA. The CDR3 is made up of 16 amino acids. The CDR3 loop is CASSLWTGGEGQPQHF. The CDR3 nucleotides read TGTGCCAGCAGCCTATGGACAGGGGGCGAGGGTCAGCCCCAGCATTTT.

This clone was counted only a few times. V usage is TRBV7-6 and J usage is TRBJ2-3, with 14 bases aligning to TRBD2. Trimming took 1 base from V and 5 from J; bases not matched to a gene: 2. Germline V CDR1 and CDR2: SGHVS, FNYEAQ. This CDR3 has 16 residues. The CDR3 nucleotides are TGTGCCAGCAGCTTAGGACTAGCGGGAGGGGTAGATACGCAGTATTTT. This translates into CASSLGLAGGVDTQYF.

This clone was observed a handful of times. The rearrangement joins TRBV5-1 to TRBJ2-7; D perhaps matches TRBD2 (5 bases). Trimming pared 0 bases from V and 2 bases from J, leaving 12 bases between. From germline, CDR1 is SGHRS and CDR2 YFSETQ. CDR3 length: 15 residues. CDR3 sequence: CASSLEPGRPYEQYF. The CDR3 bases are TGCGCCAGCAGCTTGGAGCCGGGGAGACCCTACGAGCAGTACTTC.

The CDR3 DNA reads as TGTGCCAGCAGTTCGGGACAGCCGAACACTGAAGCTTTCTTT. Its protein is CASSSGQPNTEAFF. The chain is built from TRBV28 and TRBJ1-1; 7 nucleotides agree with TRBD1. Germline V gene sequence: CDR1 MDHEN, CDR2 SYDVKM. The V and J ends lost 4 bases and 1 base, in that order; junction bases with no gene match: 3. The CDR3 totals 14 residues.

The chain is built from TRBV12-5 and TRBJ2-7, with D perhaps matching TRBD1 (6 bases). The CDR3 is 14 residues long. The ends were cut back, 6 bases at V and 0 bases at J, with 12 bases in the middle. CDR1 LGHNT and CDR2 FRNRAP come from the germline V gene. The CDR3 nucleotides are TGTGCTAGTGGCAACGACAGGAGCTCCTACGAGCAGTACTTC. Amino acid sequence: CASGNDRSSYEQYF.

The chain combines TRBV11-2 with TRBJ2-5; D gene unclear. V lost 5 bases and J lost 5, with 6 bases in between. This CDR3 contains 11 residues. Germline CDR1 SGHAT, CDR2 FQNNGV. CDR3 bases: TGTGCCAGCAGCCCTACGGAGACCCAGTACTTC. This gives the protein CASSPTETQYF.

The chain has TRBV7-9 and TRBJ2-1; TRBD2 matches at 7 bases. This CDR3 has 15 amino acids. CDR1 is SEHNR and CDR2 is FQNEAQ in the germline V gene (reference sequence). The V gene end was trimmed by 2 bases and the J gene end by 1 base; junction bases not matched to a gene: 2. In nucleotides, the CDR3 is TGTGCCAGCAGCTTAAGCGGGACTTCCTACAATGAGCAGTTCTTC. Amino acids: CASSLSGTSYNEQFF.